The 19 T cell receptor beta chains presented below share a single source sample, sequenced in a study of T cell responses to AZD1222 COVID-19 vaccine. Sequencing used immunoSEQ multiplex PCR; TCRdb keeps in-frame clones, though not all of them. Of around 66,000 clones listed, roughly 87% are singletons. Sample: peripheral blood, taken on day 0 of AZD1222 vaccination. These receptors came from an adult in good health.

This chain connects TRBV27 to TRBJ1-1; 8 nucleotides line up with TRBD1. The CDR3 totals 15 residues. Germline CDR1 MNHEY, CDR2 SMNVEV (reference sequence). The J segment lost 10 bases and the V segment lost 4 bases, leaving 14 bases of the junction unmatched. The CDR3 DNA reads TGTGCCAGCAGTTCCTGGACAGGGTTATATCTTGGAGCTTTCTTT. Its translation is CASSSWTGLYLGAFF.

The table lists this clone with a few counts. The V call is TRBV4-3, the J call TRBJ2-5, with TRBD2 identical over 7 bases. Germline V CDR1 and CDR2: LGHNA, YSLEER. The ends lost 1 base at V and 4 bases at J; junction bases unmatched: 3. This CDR3 spans 14 amino acids. The CDR3 region has the DNA TGCGCCAGCAGCCAAGTGCAGCGGGGAGAGACCCAGTACTTC. This codes for CASSQVQRGETQYF.

The rearrangement uses TRBV19 and TRBJ2-7; perhaps TRBD1 as D (6 bases). V was cut by 7 bases and J by 7 bases, with 11 bases left in between. This CDR3 comprises 11 residues. CDR1 is LNHDA and CDR2 is SQIVND in the germline V gene (reference sequence). CDR3 nucleotides: TGTGCCAGTAAGGGGACATGGGAGCAGTACTTC. Encoded protein: CASKGTWEQYF.

The chain links TRBV27 to TRBJ2-6; 12 nucleotides line up with TRBD2. The ends lost 4 bases at V and 0 bases at J; junction bases unmatched: 4. The CDR3 is 18 residues long. Germline V gives CDR1 MNHEY, CDR2 SMNVEV (reference sequence). CDR3 coding DNA: TGTGCCAGCAGTTCCGGGACTAGCGGGCCCTCTGGGGCCAACGTCCTGACTTTC. Translation gives CASSSGTSGPSGANVLTF.

The rearrangement joins TRBV30 to TRBJ2-2; D may be TRBD2 (6 bases). Trimming took 0 bases from V and 6 from J, leaving 11 bases between them. The CDR3 extends over 14 amino acids. Germline-derived CDR1 and CDR2 are GTSNPN and SVGIG (reference sequence). The CDR3 loop is CAWSVRREAGELFF. Written as DNA, the CDR3 is TGTGCCTGGAGTGTGCGGAGGGAGGCCGGGGAGCTGTTTTTT.

The chain combines TRBV15 with TRBJ2-1; 7 nucleotides match TRBD2. In germline, CDR1 is LNHNV, CDR2 YYDKDF (reference sequence). CDR3 length equals 14 residues. V gave up 9 bases and J gave up 5 bases; unmatched junction bases: 10. The CDR3 sequence: CATGEAGANNEQFF. The CDR3 region has the DNA TGTGCCACGGGCGAGGCGGGAGCCAACAATGAGCAGTTCTTC. Together with reference TRBV15 and TRBJ2-1, the CDR3 gives the full variable domain: DAMVIQNPRYQVTQFGKPVTLSCSQTLNHNVMYWYQQKSSQAPKLLFHYYDKDFNNEADTPDNFQSRRPNTSFCFLDIRSPGLGDTAMYLCATGEAGANNEQFFGPGTRLTVL.

V is TRBV9 and J is TRBJ2-7; 11 bases are a match to TRBD2. V lost 4 bases, J lost 2 bases, and 5 bases stayed unmatched. This CDR3 is 15 amino acids long. Germline CDR1 reads SGDLS; CDR2 reads YYNGEE. DNA for the CDR3: TGTGCCAGCAGCATTAGCGGGGGGGGACCCTACGAGCAGTACTTC. Its translation is CASSISGGGPYEQYF. The full variable domain, with the rest looked up from reference TRBV9 and TRBJ2-7, is DSGVTQTPKHLITATGQRVTLRCSPRSGDLSVYWYQQSLDQGLQFLIQYYNGEERAKGNILERFSAQQFPDLHSELNLSSLELGDSALYFCASSISGGGPYEQYFGPGTRLTVT.

The chain has TRBV11-3 and TRBJ2-5; D may be TRBD2 (6 bases). The CDR3 consists of 14 residues. V was shortened by 5 bases and J by 2 bases, with 12 bases between the two germline ends. Germline V gene lookup returns CDR1 SGHNT and CDR2 YENEEA. The CDR3 protein is CASSLMGRQETQYF. CDR3 bases: TGTGCCAGCAGCCTGATGGGGAGGCAAGAGACCCAGTACTTC.

The chain uses TRBV4-1 and TRBJ1-6, with 9 bases that match TRBD1. V shed 3 bases, J shed 1 base, and the junction held 10 bases outside the gene matches. Looked up from germline, CDR1 is MGHRA and CDR2 is YSYEKL. This CDR3 is built from 19 residues. CDR3 DNA: TGCGCCAGCAGCCATCCAAACAGGGGGCGCGGGTCCTATAATTCACCCCTCCACTTT. This encodes CASSHPNRGRGSYNSPLHF.

The V call is TRBV29-1, the J call TRBJ1-2; tentative D call: TRBD1 (6 bases). This CDR3 has 11 amino acids. With 7 bases removed from V and 5 bases from J, the gap between germline ends came to 11 bases. Per germline, CDR1 SQVTM and CDR2 ANQGSEA. CDR3 in DNA: TGCAGCGGATACGGGACATATGGCTACACCTTC. This sequence encodes CSGYGTYGYTF. The variable domain in full, completed from reference TRBV29-1 and TRBJ1-2, reads SAVISQKPSRDICQRGTSLTIQCQVDSQVTMMFWYRQQPGQSLTLIATANQGSEATYESGFVIDKFPISRPNLTFSTLTVSNMSPEDSSIYLCSGYGTYGYTFGSGTRLTVV.

This rearrangement joins TRBV19 to TRBJ1-5; 7 bases agree with TRBD1. Germline CDR1 LNHDA, CDR2 SQIVND (reference sequence). The CDR3 loop spans 15 amino acids. With 3 bases clipped from V and 7 bases from J, the junction kept 9 bases outside the gene matches. The CDR3 reads CASSIGDREGQPQHF. The CDR3 DNA follows: TGTGCCAGTAGTATCGGAGACAGGGAAGGACAGCCCCAGCATTTT.

V gene TRBV6-5 combines with J gene TRBJ2-1; D uncertain. CDR3 length: 12 residues. Per germline, CDR1 MNHEY and CDR2 SVGAGI. V was trimmed by 6 bases and J by 0 bases, leaving 3 bases between them. In DNA, the CDR3 is TGTGCCAGCAGGAGCTCCTACAATGAGCAGTTCTTC. This sequence encodes CASRSSYNEQFF.

V is TRBV5-4 and J is TRBJ1-2, with D unclear. Per germline, CDR1 SGHNT and CDR2 YYREEE (reference sequence). V dropped 10 bases and J dropped 2 bases, with 18 bases sitting between them. This CDR3 region has 14 residues. The chain's CDR3 is CAWAAEGGNYGYTF. CDR3 sequence (DNA): TGTGCCTGGGCGGCTGAGGGAGGGAACTATGGCTACACCTTC. Supplemented by reference TRBV5-4 and TRBJ1-2, the full variable domain reads ETGVTQSPTHLIKTRGQQVTLRCSSQSGHNTVSWYQQALGQGPQFIFQYYREEENGRGNFPPRFSGLQFPNYSSELNVNALELDDSALYLCAWAAEGGNYGYTFGSGTRLTVV.

The gene calls are TRBV7-9 and TRBJ1-2; D might be TRBD1 (5 bases). Germline V gene sequence: CDR1 SEHNR, CDR2 FQNEAQ (reference sequence). Trimming stripped 4 bases from V and 5 bases from J, with 17 bases between. This CDR3 has 15 amino acids. The CDR3 DNA sequence: TGTGCCAGCAGCTCACCGGGACTATGGGGATATGGCTACACCTTC. It translates to CASSSPGLWGYGYTF. Full variable domain (rest looked up from reference TRBV7-9 and TRBJ1-2): DTGVSQNPRHKITKRGQNVTFRCDPISEHNRLYWYRQTLGQGPEFLTYFQNEAQLEKSRLLSDRFSAERPKGSFSTLEIQRTEQGDSAMYLCASSSPGLWGYGYTFGSGTRLTVV.

The chain links TRBV14 to TRBJ2-3; D perhaps matches TRBD2 (7 bases). Germline lookup yields CDR1 SGHDN and CDR2 FVKESK. V was clipped by 8 bases and J by 3 bases, with 18 bases between them. This CDR3 spans 15 amino acids. The CDR3 DNA follows: TGTGCCAGCGGGGGCCCGGCTAGCGGTACAGATACGCAGTATTTT. It specifies CASGGPASGTDTQYF.

The rearrangement links TRBV9 to TRBJ2-6; unclear D gene. Germline-derived CDR1 and CDR2 are SGDLS and YYNGEE. With 0 bases removed from V and 0 bases from J, the gap between germline ends came to 13 bases. CDR3 length equals 18 residues. The CDR3 loop is CASSVDRRSGSGANVLTF. CDR3 sequence (DNA): TGTGCCAGCAGCGTAGATCGGAGATCAGGCTCTGGGGCCAACGTCCTGACTTTC.

The chain has TRBV12-5 and TRBJ2-7; 7 bases agree with TRBD1. Trimming cost V 1 base and J 3 bases; bases outside gene matches: 6. In germline, CDR1 is LGHNT, CDR2 FRNRAP. The CDR3 spans 15 residues. This chain's CDR3 is CASGLEGAGYYEQYF. The CDR3 DNA follows: TGTGCTAGTGGTTTGGAGGGGGCCGGATACTACGAGCAGTACTTC.

V is TRBV27 and J is TRBJ1-2; 8 bases fit TRBD1. Germline-derived CDR1 and CDR2 are MNHEY and SMNVEV (reference sequence). V lost 3 bases, J lost 6 bases, and 6 bases stayed unmatched. The CDR3 is 14 residues long. CDR3 sequence (DNA): TGTGCCAGCAGTTTCACGACAGGGGTTAATGGCTACACCTTC. Translated, it gives CASSFTTGVNGYTF.

The chain is built from TRBV6-5 and TRBJ1-6; the D is unclear. Trimming removed 2 bases from V and 4 bases from J, with 6 bases in between. CDR1 and CDR2 (germline): MNHEY, SVGAGI. The length of the CDR3 is 14 residues. The CDR3 loop is CASSYGGYNSPLHF. As DNA, the CDR3 is TGTGCCAGCAGTTACGGTGGATATAATTCACCCCTCCACTTT.